These 10 T cell receptor beta chains were all obtained from the same sample, sequenced in a study of identical twins. TCRdb reprocessed the 5' RACE reads via MiXCR and lists one record per CDR3 protein. The table lists 400,000 to 500,000 distinct CDR3 sequences, about 18% of them singletons. The source material was naive T cells sorted from blood. The receptors shown here come from a man in his forties or fifties in good health.

This clonotype was picked up a small number of times. The rearrangement uses TRBV6-2 or TRBV6-3 and TRBJ2-3, with TRBD2 as a possible D gene (5 bases). Germline V gene lookup returns CDR1 MNHEY and CDR2 SVGEGT. The V end lost 2 bases, the J end lost 2 bases, and 5 bases lay between the germline ends. The length of the CDR3 is 13 residues. CDR3 in DNA: TGTGCCAGCAGTTACGACTACACAGATACGCAGTATTTT. Translated: CASSYDYTDTQYF.

The J gene is TRBJ2-5, the V gene TRBV10-3; unclear D gene. CDR3 size: 13 residues. The ends were cut back, 10 bases at V and 1 base at J, with 13 bases in the middle. Germline V CDR1 and CDR2: ENHRY, SYGVKD. CDR3 in amino acids: CATLSEIQETQYF. The CDR3 DNA reads TGTGCCACTCTTTCAGAGATCCAAGAGACCCAGTACTTC.

The chain has TRBV12-3 or TRBV12-4 and TRBJ2-5, with 9 positions matching TRBD1. CDR3 length equals 15 residues. The J segment lost 4 bases and the V segment lost 5 bases, leaving 8 bases of the junction unmatched. CDR3 sequence: CASSPTGTGTETQYF. The CDR3 nucleotides read TGTGCCAGCAGTCCAACAGGGACAGGGACAGAGACCCAGTACTTC.

This clonotype was seen only a few times. J is TRBJ2-7 and V is TRBV5-1, with D perhaps TRBD1 (5 bases). This CDR3 region has 15 residues. Trimming took 4 bases from V and 0 from J, leaving 14 bases between them. CDR1 is SGHRS and CDR2 is YFSETQ in the germline V gene. DNA of the CDR3: TGCGCCAGCAGCCCCATTGGACAAGACTCCTACGAGCAGTACTTC. It yields the protein CASSPIGQDSYEQYF.

This clonotype was detected only a few times. The rearrangement uses TRBV30 and TRBJ2-5; no firm D call. The CDR3 is 13 amino acids. Germline V gene lookup returns CDR1 GTSNPN and CDR2 SVGIG (reference sequence). V gave up 1 base and J gave up 1 base, with 7 bases separating them. The CDR3 here is CAWSGMGQETQYF. Here the CDR3 DNA reads TGTGCCTGGAGTGGTATGGGCCAAGAGACCCAGTACTTC.

This clonotype was detected only a few times. The chain couples TRBV12-3 or TRBV12-4 to TRBJ1-1; perhaps TRBD1 as D (5 bases). The V end lost 6 bases, the J end lost 0 bases, and 14 bases lay between the germline ends. CDR3 length equals 15 residues. The DNA for the CDR3 is TGTGCCAGCAGGGACCGGGGACTCGTGAACACTGAAGCTTTCTTT. Encoded protein: CASRDRGLVNTEAFF.

This clonotype came up a few times. This chain uses TRBV7-9 with TRBJ1-1; 10 bases line up with TRBD1. Germline V gene data show CDR1 as SEHNR and CDR2 as FQNEAQ (reference sequence). The CDR3 runs 15 residues. V shed 4 bases and J 11 bases; nucleotides not matched to a gene: 13. CDR3 region: CASSSRSPGTGEAFF. The CDR3 DNA sequence: TGTGCCAGCAGCTCCCGAAGTCCCGGGACAGGGGAGGCTTTCTTT.

The V call is TRBV28, the J call TRBJ1-6; 7 bases are a match to TRBD1. The V gene end was trimmed by 6 bases and the J gene end by 10 bases; junction bases not matched to a gene: 9. The CDR3 sequence is 14 residues long. Germline loops: CDR1 MDHEN, CDR2 SYDVKM. CDR3 region: CASRPTGSRSPLHF. The CDR3 DNA is TGTGCCAGCAGACCGACAGGGTCTCGATCACCCCTCCACTTT.

In this sample, this clonotype turned up a few times. The chain has TRBV25-1 and TRBJ2-1, with TRBD1 matching over 10 bases. The ends lost 2 bases at V and 5 bases at J; junction bases unmatched: 3. The V gene's germline CDR1 is MGHDK and CDR2 SYGVNS. The CDR3 runs to 15 residues. The DNA of the CDR3 is TGTGCCAGCAGTGAAGGGACAGGGGAGAACAATGAGCAGTTCTTC. Its translation is CASSEGTGENNEQFF.

V and J are TRBV12-3 or TRBV12-4 and TRBJ2-5, with 9 bases lining up with TRBD1. This CDR3 is 14 amino acids long. The V gene end was trimmed by 6 bases and the J gene end by 8 bases; junction bases not matched to a gene: 10. The CDR3 sequence is CASSLRTGVLTQYF. The CDR3 DNA sequence: TGTGCCAGCAGCTTGAGGACAGGGGTTTTAACCCAGTACTTC.